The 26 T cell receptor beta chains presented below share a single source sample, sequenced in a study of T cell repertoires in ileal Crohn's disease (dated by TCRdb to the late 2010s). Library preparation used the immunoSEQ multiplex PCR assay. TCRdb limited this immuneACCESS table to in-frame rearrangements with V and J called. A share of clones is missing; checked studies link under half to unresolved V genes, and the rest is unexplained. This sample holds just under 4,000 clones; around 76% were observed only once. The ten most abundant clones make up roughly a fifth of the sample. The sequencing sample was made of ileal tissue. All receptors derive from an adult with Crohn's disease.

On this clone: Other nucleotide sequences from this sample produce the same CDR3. The CDR3 loop reads CASSQAFEGRGGYTF. The CDR3 DNA reads TGCGCCAGCAGCCAAGCTTTCGAGGGGAGGGGGGGCTACACCTTC. V and J are TRBV4-3 and TRBJ1-2; D perhaps matches TRBD1 (6 bases). Germline CDR1 reads LGHNA; CDR2 reads YSLEER. V lost 1 base, J lost 8 bases, and 17 bases lay in between. CDR3 size: 15 residues.

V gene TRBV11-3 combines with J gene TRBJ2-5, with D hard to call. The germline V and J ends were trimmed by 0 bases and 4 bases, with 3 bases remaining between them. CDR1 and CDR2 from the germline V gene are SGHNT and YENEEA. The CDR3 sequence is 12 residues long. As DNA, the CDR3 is TGTGCCAGCAGCTTAGATCGAGAGACCCAGTACTTC. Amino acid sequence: CASSLDRETQYF.

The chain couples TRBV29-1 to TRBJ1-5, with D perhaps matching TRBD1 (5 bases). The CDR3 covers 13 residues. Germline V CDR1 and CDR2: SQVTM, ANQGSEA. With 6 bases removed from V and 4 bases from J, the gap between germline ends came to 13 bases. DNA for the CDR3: TGCAGCGTGCGGACACGAGGAAATCAGCCCCAGCATTTT. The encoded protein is CSVRTRGNQPQHF. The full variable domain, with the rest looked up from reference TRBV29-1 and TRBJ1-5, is SAVISQKPSRDICQRGTSLTIQCQVDSQVTMMFWYRQQPGQSLTLIATANQGSEATYESGFVIDKFPISRPNLTFSTLTVSNMSPEDSSIYLCSVRTRGNQPQHFGDGTRLSIL.

In DNA, the CDR3 is TGTGCCAGCGTCAGGGGGCGGGGCACAGATACGCAGTATTTT. Residues: CASVRGRGTDTQYF. The chain links TRBV6-1 to TRBJ2-3, with 8 bases identical to TRBD1. CDR1 and CDR2 (germline): MNHNS, SASEGT. Trimming removed 8 bases from V and 1 base from J; junction bases left unmatched: 5. This CDR3 has 14 amino acids.

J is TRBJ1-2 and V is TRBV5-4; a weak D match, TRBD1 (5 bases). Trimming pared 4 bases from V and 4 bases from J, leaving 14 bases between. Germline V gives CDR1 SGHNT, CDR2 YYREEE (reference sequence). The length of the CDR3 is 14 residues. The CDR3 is CASSRQFSFYGYTF. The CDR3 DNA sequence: TGTGCCAGCAGCCGACAGTTCTCCTTCTATGGCTACACCTTC.

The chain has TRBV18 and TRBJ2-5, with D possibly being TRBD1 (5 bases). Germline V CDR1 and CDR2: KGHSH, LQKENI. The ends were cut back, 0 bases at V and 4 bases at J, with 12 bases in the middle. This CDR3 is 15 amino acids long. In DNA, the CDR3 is TGTGCCAGCTCACCACCGTCAGCAGGGTCAGAGACCCAGTACTTC. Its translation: CASSPPSAGSETQYF.

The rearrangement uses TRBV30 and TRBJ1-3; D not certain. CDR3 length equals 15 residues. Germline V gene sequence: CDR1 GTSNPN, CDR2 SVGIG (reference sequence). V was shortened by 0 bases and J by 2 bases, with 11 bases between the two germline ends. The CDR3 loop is CAWSVSPRAGNTIYF. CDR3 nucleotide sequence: TGTGCCTGGAGTGTTAGTCCGAGGGCTGGAAACACCATATATTTT.

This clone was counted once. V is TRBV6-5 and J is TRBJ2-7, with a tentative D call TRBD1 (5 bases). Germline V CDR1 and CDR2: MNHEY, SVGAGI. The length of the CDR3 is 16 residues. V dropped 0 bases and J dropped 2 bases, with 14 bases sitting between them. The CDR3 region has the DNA TGTGCCAGCAGTTACTCGGGGCAGGGCCTCCCCTACGAGCAGTACTTC. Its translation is CASSYSGQGLPYEQYF.

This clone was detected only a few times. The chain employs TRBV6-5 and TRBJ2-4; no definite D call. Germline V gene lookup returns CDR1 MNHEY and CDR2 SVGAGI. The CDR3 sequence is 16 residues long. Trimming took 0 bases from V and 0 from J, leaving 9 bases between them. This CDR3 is CASSYSIWRAKNIQYF. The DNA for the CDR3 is TGTGCCAGCAGTTACTCGATTTGGAGAGCCAAAAACATTCAGTACTTC.

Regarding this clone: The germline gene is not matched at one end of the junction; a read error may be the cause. The CDR3 sequence: CASSIAKTGELFF. The CDR3 DNA follows: TGTGCCAGCAGTATAGCGAAGACCGGGGAGCTGTTTTTT. The chain has TRBV7-7 and TRBJ2-2; TRBD2 might be the D (5 bases). There are 13 residues in the CDR3. Germline V gene lookup returns CDR1 SSHAT and CDR2 FNYEAQ (reference sequence).

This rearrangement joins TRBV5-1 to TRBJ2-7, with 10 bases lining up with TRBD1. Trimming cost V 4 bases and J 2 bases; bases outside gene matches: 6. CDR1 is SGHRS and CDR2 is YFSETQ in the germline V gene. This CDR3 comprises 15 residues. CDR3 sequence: CASSSGTGVPYEQYF. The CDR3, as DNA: TGCGCCAGCAGCAGCGGGACAGGGGTACCCTACGAGCAGTACTTC.

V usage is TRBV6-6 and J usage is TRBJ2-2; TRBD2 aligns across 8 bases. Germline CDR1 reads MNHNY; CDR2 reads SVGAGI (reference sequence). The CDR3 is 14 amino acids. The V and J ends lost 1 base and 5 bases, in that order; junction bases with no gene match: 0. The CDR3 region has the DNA TGTGCCAGCAGTTACTTAGCGGGAACCGGGGAGCTGTTTTTT. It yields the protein CASSYLAGTGELFF.

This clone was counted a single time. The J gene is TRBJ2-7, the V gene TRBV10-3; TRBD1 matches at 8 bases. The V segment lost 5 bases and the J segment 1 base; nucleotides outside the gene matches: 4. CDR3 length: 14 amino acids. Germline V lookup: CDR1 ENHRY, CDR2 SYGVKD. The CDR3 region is CAISSGTGSYEQYF. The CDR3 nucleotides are TGTGCCATCAGTTCCGGGACAGGATCCTACGAGCAGTACTTC.

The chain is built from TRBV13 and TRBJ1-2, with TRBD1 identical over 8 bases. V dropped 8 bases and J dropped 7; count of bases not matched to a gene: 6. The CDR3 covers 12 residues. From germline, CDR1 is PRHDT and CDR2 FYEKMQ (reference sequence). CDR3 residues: CASSGTGGGYTF. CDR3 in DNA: TGTGCCAGCTCCGGGACAGGAGGTGGCTACACCTTC. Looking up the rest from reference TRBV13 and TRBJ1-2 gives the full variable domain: AAGVIQSPRHLIKEKRETATLKCYPIPRHDTVYWYQQGPGQDPQFLISFYEKMQSDKGSIPDRFSAQQFSDYHSELNMSSLELGDSALYFCASSGTGGGYTFGSGTRLTVV.

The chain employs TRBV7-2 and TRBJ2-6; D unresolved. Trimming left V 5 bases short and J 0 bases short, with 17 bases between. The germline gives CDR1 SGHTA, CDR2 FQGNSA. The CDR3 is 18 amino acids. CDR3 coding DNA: TGTGCCAGCAGCCAGGCGAGCCTTGGCCCCTCTGGGGCCAACGTCCTGACTTTC. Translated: CASSQASLGPSGANVLTF. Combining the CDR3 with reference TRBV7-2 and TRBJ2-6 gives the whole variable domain GAGVSQSPSNKVTEKGKDVELRCDPISGHTALYWYRQSLGQGLEFLIYFQGNSAPDKSGLPSDRFSAERTGGSVSTLTIQRTQQEDSAVYLCASSQASLGPSGANVLTFGAGSRLTVL.

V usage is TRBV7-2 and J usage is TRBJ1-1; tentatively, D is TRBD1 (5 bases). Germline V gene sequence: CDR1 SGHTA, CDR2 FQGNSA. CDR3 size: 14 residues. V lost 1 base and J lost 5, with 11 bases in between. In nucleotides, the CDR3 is TGTGCCAGCAGCTTAGATCAGGGATGGACTGAAGCTTTCTTT. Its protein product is CASSLDQGWTEAFF.

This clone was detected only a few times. CDR3 sequence: CAISDPSTGGTEAFF. The CDR3 DNA reads as TGTGCCATCAGTGACCCGTCGACAGGGGGCACTGAAGCTTTCTTT. This chain connects TRBV10-3 to TRBJ1-1; TRBD1 matches at 9 bases. Germline V gene lookup returns CDR1 ENHRY and CDR2 SYGVKD. Unmatched junction bases numbered 6, after V lost 3 bases and J lost 4 bases. This CDR3 has 15 amino acids.

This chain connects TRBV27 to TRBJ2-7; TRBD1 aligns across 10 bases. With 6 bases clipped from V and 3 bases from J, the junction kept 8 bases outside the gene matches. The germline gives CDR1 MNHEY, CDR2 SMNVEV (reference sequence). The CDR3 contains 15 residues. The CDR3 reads CASRQDRGRFYEQYF. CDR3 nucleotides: TGTGCCAGCAGACAGGACAGGGGGAGATTCTACGAGCAGTACTTC.

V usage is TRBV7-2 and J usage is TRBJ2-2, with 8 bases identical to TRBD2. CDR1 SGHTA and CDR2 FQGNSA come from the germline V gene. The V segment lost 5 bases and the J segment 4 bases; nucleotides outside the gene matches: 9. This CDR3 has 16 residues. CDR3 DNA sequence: TGTGCCAGCAGCCGCACTGGCGGGGGGCGCACCGGGGAGCTGTTTTTT. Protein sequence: CASSRTGGGRTGELFF.

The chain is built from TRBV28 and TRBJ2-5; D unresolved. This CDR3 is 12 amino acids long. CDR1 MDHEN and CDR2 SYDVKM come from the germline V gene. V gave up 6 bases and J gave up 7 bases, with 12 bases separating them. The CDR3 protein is CASSADSGTQYF. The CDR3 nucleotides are TGTGCCAGCAGCGCAGATTCGGGGACCCAGTACTTC.

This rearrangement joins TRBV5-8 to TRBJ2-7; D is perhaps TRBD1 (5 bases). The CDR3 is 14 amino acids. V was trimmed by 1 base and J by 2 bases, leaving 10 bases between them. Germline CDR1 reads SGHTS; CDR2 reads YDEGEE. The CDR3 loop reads CASSLQGNPYEQYF. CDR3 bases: TGTGCCAGCAGCTTGCAGGGTAACCCCTACGAGCAGTACTTC.

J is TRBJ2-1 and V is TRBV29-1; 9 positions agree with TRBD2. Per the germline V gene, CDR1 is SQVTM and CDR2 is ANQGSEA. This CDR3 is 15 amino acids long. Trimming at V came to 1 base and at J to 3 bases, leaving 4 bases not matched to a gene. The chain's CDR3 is CSVEGLAGFYNEQFF. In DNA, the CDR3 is TGCAGCGTTGAAGGGCTAGCGGGATTCTACAATGAGCAGTTCTTC.

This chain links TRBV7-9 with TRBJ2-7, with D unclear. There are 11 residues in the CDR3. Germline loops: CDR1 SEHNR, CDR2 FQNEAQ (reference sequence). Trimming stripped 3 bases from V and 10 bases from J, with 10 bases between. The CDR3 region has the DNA TGTGCCAGCAGCTTCGACGGAGACCAGTACTTC. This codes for CASSFDGDQYF.

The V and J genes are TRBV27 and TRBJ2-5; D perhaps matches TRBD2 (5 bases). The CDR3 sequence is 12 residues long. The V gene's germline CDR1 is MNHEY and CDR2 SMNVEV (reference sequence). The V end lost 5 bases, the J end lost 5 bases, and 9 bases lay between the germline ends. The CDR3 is CASSQRGETQYF. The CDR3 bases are TGTGCCAGCAGTCAGCGAGGGGAGACCCAGTACTTC.

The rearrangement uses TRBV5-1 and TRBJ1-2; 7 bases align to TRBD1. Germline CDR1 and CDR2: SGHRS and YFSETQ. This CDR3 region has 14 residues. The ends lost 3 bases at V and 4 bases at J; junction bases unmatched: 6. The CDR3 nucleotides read TGCGCCAGCAGCTGGGACAGACACGGCTATGGCTACACCTTC. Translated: CASSWDRHGYGYTF.

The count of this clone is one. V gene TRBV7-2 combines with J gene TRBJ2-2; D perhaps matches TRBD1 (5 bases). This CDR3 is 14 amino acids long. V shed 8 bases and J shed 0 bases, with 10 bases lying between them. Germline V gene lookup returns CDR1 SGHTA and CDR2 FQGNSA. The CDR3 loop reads CASVRQTNTGELFF. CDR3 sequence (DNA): TGTGCCAGCGTGCGACAGACGAACACCGGGGAGCTGTTTTTT.